Following are 29 T cell receptor beta chains from one sample sequenced in a study of TIL therapy for anti-PD-1-resistant metastatic lung cancer (TCRdb year 2021). Using bias-controlled multiplex PCR with the immunoSEQ v3 hsTCRB kit, the TCR beta CDR3 regions were amplified from genomic DNA. TCRdb's version of the immuneACCESS table is confined to in-frame rearrangements and falls short of the full clone set. An unresolved V gene accounts for under half of the shortfall where checked; the remainder is of unknown origin. This sample is represented by around 100,000 clones; around three fifths of them were singletons. About a tenth of the sample goes to the ten largest clones. What this sample's time point label stands for: pre-treatment sample, taken before nivolumab and TIL therapy. Excised metastases, mostly pleural nodules or supraclavicular lymph nodes, were used as baseline tumor samples and were taken from the same resection from which TIL were grown.

This specimen consisted of tumor tissue, obtained at baseline. These receptors originate from a person between 30 and 80 years old with non-small cell lung cancer.

The chain recombines TRBV24-1 with TRBJ1-4; no clear D. This CDR3 is 15 amino acids long. V lost 6 bases and J lost 4, with 14 bases in between. Germline-derived CDR1 and CDR2 are KGHDR and SFDVKD. CDR3 nucleotides: TGTGCCACCAGTCCTTCCGTGACCCTTAATGAAAAACTGTTTTTT. As protein: CATSPSVTLNEKLFF.

The chain is built from TRBV5-3 and TRBJ1-5; no reliable D call. TRBV5-3 is annotated as an ORF whose role is uncertain. Trimming took 5 bases from V and 7 from J, leaving 4 bases between them. The CDR3 has 10 amino acids. CDR3 in DNA: TGTGCCAGAAGAGGCCAGCCCCAGCATTTT. Translation: CARRGQPQHF.

The chain uses TRBV18 and TRBJ1-2; D might be TRBD1 (5 bases). Germline values: CDR1 KGHSH, CDR2 LQKENI. The V gene lost 3 bases and the J gene lost 7 bases, with 9 bases spanning the gap. This CDR3 contains 12 residues. In nucleotides, the CDR3 is TGTGCCAGCTCACCGACAGCCTTTGGCTACACCTTC. As protein: CASSPTAFGYTF.

With respect to this clone: One end of the junction varies from germline; a read error may be responsible. This chain uses TRBV7-7 with TRBJ2-5; the match to TRBD1 covers 7 bases. The CDR3 spans 15 residues. Germline assignment: CDR1 SSHAT and CDR2 FNYEAQ (reference sequence). DNA for the CDR3: TGTGCTAGCAGCGCAGGACAGGCTTTTAAAGAGACCCAGTACTTC. It specifies CASSAGQAFKETQYF.

V is TRBV9 and J is TRBJ1-1; D gene uncertain. The CDR3 length is 14 residues. Deletions cut 0 bases from V and 1 base from J, with 7 bases between. Germline values: CDR1 SGDLS, CDR2 YYNGEE. The chain's CDR3 is CASSVALRNTEAFF. CDR3 sequence (DNA): TGTGCCAGCAGCGTAGCTCTGCGGAACACTGAAGCTTTCTTT.

This chain links TRBV5-6 with TRBJ2-6; 7 nucleotides align to TRBD1. Germline CDR1 SGHDT, CDR2 YYEEEE. The V segment lost 4 bases and the J segment 3 bases; nucleotides outside the gene matches: 10. This CDR3 has 17 residues. CDR3 DNA: TGTGCCAGCAGCCTCGAACAGGGGCGAAGTGGGGCCAACGTCCTGACTTTC. Protein: CASSLEQGRSGANVLTF.

The chain recombines TRBV6-5 with TRBJ2-1; D not certain. CDR3 length equals 14 residues. The ends were cut back, 7 bases at V and 7 bases at J, with 17 bases in the middle. Germline V gene data show CDR1 as MNHEY and CDR2 as SVGAGI. The CDR3 DNA reads as TGTGCCAGCATTCCCTTTGCCGGCAGGAATGAGCAGTTCTTC. It yields the protein CASIPFAGRNEQFF.

This chain joins TRBV29-1 and TRBJ2-3, with D unclear. The CDR3 extends over 11 amino acids. Trimming stripped 6 bases from V and 6 bases from J, with 10 bases between. Per germline, CDR1 SQVTM and CDR2 ANQGSEA. The CDR3 loop is CSVMLGDTQYF. In DNA, the CDR3 is TGCAGCGTCATGCTGGGTGATACGCAGTATTTT.

The rearrangement links TRBV18 to TRBJ2-1; D gene unclear. The germline gives CDR1 KGHSH, CDR2 LQKENI. V was clipped by 6 bases and J by 4 bases, with 19 bases between them. The length of the CDR3 is 16 residues. The CDR3 spells CASSRVNTHSYNEQFF. The CDR3 DNA follows: TGTGCCAGCTCGCGTGTTAACACCCACTCTTACAATGAGCAGTTCTTC.

The genes are TRBV6-5 and TRBJ1-3; unclear D gene. V was cut by 8 bases and J by 0 bases, with 11 bases left in between. This CDR3 is 14 amino acids long. CDR1 is MNHEY and CDR2 is SVGAGI in the germline V gene. CDR3 bases: TGTGCCAGCGTCGACTGGAGCTCTGGAAACACCATATATTTT. Its translation: CASVDWSSGNTIYF.

Only a few counts were recorded for this clone. This chain uses TRBV18 with TRBJ2-2; tentatively, D is TRBD2 (5 bases). V shed 1 base and J shed 4 bases, with 10 bases lying between them. CDR3 length equals 15 residues. The germline gives CDR1 KGHSH, CDR2 LQKENI. The CDR3 bases are TGTGCCAGCTCACCACGAAGTCGGGGCACCGGGGAGCTGTTTTTT. Translating it yields CASSPRSRGTGELFF.

This rearrangement joins TRBV5-8 to TRBJ1-1; D gene ambiguous. Per the germline V gene, CDR1 is SGHTS and CDR2 is YDEGEE. This CDR3 is built from 13 residues. The V end lost 1 base, the J end lost 3 bases, and 7 bases lay between the germline ends. CDR3 residues: CASSLWEDTEAFF. The CDR3, as DNA: TGTGCCAGCAGCTTGTGGGAGGACACTGAAGCTTTCTTT.

This clone occurred a few times. The chain joins TRBV19 to TRBJ2-7; D might be TRBD2 (6 bases). The germline gives CDR1 LNHDA, CDR2 SQIVND (reference sequence). The V and J ends lost 2 bases and 2 bases respectively, with 7 bases between them. The CDR3 is made up of 13 amino acids. The chain's CDR3 is CASSIRLAYEQYF. The CDR3 DNA sequence: TGTGCCAGTAGTATAAGACTAGCCTACGAGCAGTACTTC.

V and J are TRBV7-8 and TRBJ1-2; D unclear. Trimming took 5 bases from V and 5 from J, leaving 15 bases between them. The CDR3 has 14 amino acids. The V gene's germline CDR1 is SGHVS and CDR2 FQNEAQ. In DNA form, the CDR3 reads TGTGCCAGCAGCCGGTCCAGCGAGGGTTATGGCTACACCTTC. Amino acid sequence: CASSRSSEGYGYTF.

This sequence joins TRBV24-1 and TRBJ2-3, with 8 bases fitting TRBD1. The length of the CDR3 is 16 residues. V lost 2 bases and J lost 3; bases outside the gene matches: 6. The V gene's germline CDR1 is KGHDR and CDR2 SFDVKD. CDR3 bases: TGTGCCACCAGTGATTCCCGGGACAGGCTTACAGATACGCAGTATTTT. It is translated as CATSDSRDRLTDTQYF.

This clone has only a few counts. The gene calls are TRBV5-1 and TRBJ1-3; TRBD1 matches 7 bases. J was trimmed by 0 bases and V by 4 bases; bases with no gene match: 1. CDR3 size: 14 residues. In germline, CDR1 is SGHRS, CDR2 YFSETQ. This CDR3 is CASSGTDSGNTIYF. The CDR3 bases are TGCGCCAGCAGCGGGACAGACTCTGGAAACACCATATATTTT. The full variable domain, in which reference TRBV5-1 and TRBJ1-3 provide the parts outside the CDR3, is KAGVTQTPRYLIKTRGQQVTLSCSPISGHRSVSWYQQTPGQGLQFLFEYFSETQRNKGNFPGRFSGRQFSNSRSEMNVSTLELGDSALYLCASSGTDSGNTIYFGEGSWLTVV.

V gene TRBV28 combines with J gene TRBJ2-1, with 11 nucleotides matching TRBD2. The germline CDR1 and CDR2 sequences are MDHEN and SYDVKM. Trimming removed 7 bases from V and 0 bases from J; junction bases left unmatched: 8. This CDR3 is 17 amino acids long. The CDR3 bases are TGTGCCAGCACCCTAGCGGGGGGCCCTAGCTCCTACAATGAGCAGTTCTTC. Amino acid sequence: CASTLAGGPSSYNEQFF.

This clone counts as medium-sized (0.01 to 0.1%). This rearrangement joins TRBV7-2 to TRBJ2-7; no firm D call. Germline assignment: CDR1 SGHTA and CDR2 FQGNSA. The CDR3 has 11 amino acids. Deletions cut 3 bases from V and 2 bases from J, with 2 bases between. CDR3 amino acids: CASSFTYEQYF. As DNA, the CDR3 is TGTGCCAGCAGCTTTACCTACGAGCAGTACTTC.

V usage is TRBV5-4 and J usage is TRBJ2-5, with D tentatively TRBD2 (6 bases). V lost 4 bases to trimming and J lost 2 bases, with 12 bases between them. This CDR3 spans 14 amino acids. Germline V lookup: CDR1 SGHNT, CDR2 YYREEE (reference sequence). The CDR3: CASSIGGLQETQYF. In DNA, the CDR3 is TGTGCCAGCAGCATCGGGGGATTACAAGAGACCCAGTACTTC.

This clone is medium-sized by share. The chain combines TRBV9 with TRBJ1-2; D ambiguous. This CDR3 comprises 14 residues. Germline V gene lookup returns CDR1 SGDLS and CDR2 YYNGEE. The V gene lost 0 bases and the J gene lost 2 bases, with 8 bases spanning the gap. CDR3 nucleotide sequence: TGTGCCAGCAGCGTAGGCCCCGAGAACTATGGCTACACCTTC. The encoded protein is CASSVGPENYGYTF.

CDR3 coding DNA: TGTGCCAGCAGGCTAGCCAGGAATCAGCCCCAGCATTTT. Its translation is CASRLARNQPQHF. The J gene is TRBJ1-5, the V gene TRBV28; D is undetermined. Germline CDR1 MDHEN, CDR2 SYDVKM. The CDR3 has 13 residues. The V end lost 6 bases, the J end lost 4 bases, and 10 bases lay between the germline ends.

This clone rates as medium-sized. The chain links TRBV5-4 to TRBJ2-3; TRBD2 is a possible D gene (6 bases). Germline values: CDR1 SGHNT, CDR2 YYREEE (reference sequence). V lost 0 bases to trimming and J lost 0 bases, with 17 bases between them. CDR3 size: 18 residues. The CDR3 is CASSLELARFGSTDTQYF. CDR3 bases: TGTGCCAGCAGCTTGGAACTAGCCCGTTTCGGAAGCACAGATACGCAGTATTTT.

This sequence joins TRBV19 and TRBJ2-4, with D uncertain. The CDR3 loop spans 13 amino acids. Germline V gene data show CDR1 as LNHDA and CDR2 as SQIVND (reference sequence). Trimming shortened V by 6 bases and J by 8 bases, and 14 bases separated the two germline ends. CDR3 bases: TGTGCCAGTAGCCCATCTAGGGCGGACATTCAGTACTTC. Translating it yields CASSPSRADIQYF.

The J gene is TRBJ1-1, the V gene TRBV27; D possibly corresponds to TRBD1 (5 bases). Germline CDR1 is MNHEY and CDR2 is SMNVEV (reference sequence). The V gene lost 7 bases and the J gene lost 0 bases, with 12 bases spanning the gap. This CDR3 region has 14 residues. CDR3 nucleotide sequence: TGTGCCAGCATAGGGACGGCAATGAACACTGAAGCTTTCTTT. This translates into CASIGTAMNTEAFF.

V and J are TRBV2 and TRBJ1-5; D is uncertain. From germline, CDR1 is SNHLY and CDR2 FYNNEI. CDR3 length: 15 residues. V shed 1 base and J shed 6 bases, with 13 bases lying between them. The CDR3 coding sequence is TGTGCCAGCAGTGAAGTGCGAGGGCCCGGTCAGCCCCAGCATTTT. This translates into CASSEVRGPGQPQHF.

The table lists this clone with a few counts. The V call is TRBV4-3, the J call TRBJ1-5; the D gene is possibly TRBD1 (5 bases). Germline V gene sequence: CDR1 LGHNA, CDR2 YSLEER. The CDR3 length is 16 residues. Trimming took off 3 bases at V and 0 bases at J, with 12 bases between the two ends. Written as DNA, the CDR3 is TGCGCCAGCAGCCACTCCCTCAGGGATAGCAATCAGCCCCAGCATTTT. It encodes CASSHSLRDSNQPQHF.

The rearrangement uses TRBV9 and TRBJ1-1, with D possibly being TRBD1 (6 bases). V was clipped by 4 bases and J by 2 bases, with 15 bases between them. The CDR3 is 15 amino acids. The germline CDR1 and CDR2 sequences are SGDLS and YYNGEE. The CDR3 nucleotides are TGTGCCAGCAGCATGATGACAGGAATAAACACTGAAGCTTTCTTT. It translates to CASSMMTGINTEAFF.

This clone is deemed medium-sized (0.01 to 0.1%). The chain joins TRBV29-1 to TRBJ2-3, with 7 bases fitting TRBD2. Looked up from germline, CDR1 is SQVTM and CDR2 is ANQGSEA. Germline trimming cut 7 bases from V and 2 bases from J; bases unmatched to any gene: 6. The CDR3 is 13 residues long. CDR3 coding DNA: TGCAGCGCCGCGGGGAGGGACACAGATACGCAGTATTTT. Translated, it gives CSAAGRDTDTQYF.

This rearrangement joins TRBV19 to TRBJ2-7, with 7 positions matching TRBD1. The CDR3 is 12 residues long. J was trimmed by 13 bases and V by 3 bases; bases with no gene match: 9. Germline loops: CDR1 LNHDA, CDR2 SQIVND (reference sequence). CDR3 sequence: CASSIPRGPLYF. The CDR3 DNA follows: TGTGCCAGTAGTATCCCAAGGGGGCCTCTCTACTTC.